This T cell receptor beta chain was identified during a study of blood T cell repertoires in COVID-19. Study-level information: Some COVID-19 samples were acute and others convalescent; all came from the United States, Italy and Spain. T cells, B-cell-depleted T cells, or PBMCs supplied cDNA or gDNA.

Losses at the gene ends were 3 bases for V and 11 bases for J; bases not matched to a gene: 9. Germline lookup yields CDR1 MDHEN and CDR2 SYDVKM. This CDR3 spans 13 amino acids. Some clones are missing from TCRdb's copy, which holds only in-frame ones; the method was immunoSEQ multiplex PCR. The sample lists tens of thousands of clones, approximately 83% occurring once. This receptor was identified in a middle-aged man with COVID-19, enrolled during active disease. This chain links TRBV28 with TRBJ2-7, with TRBD2 matching 8 bases. Material for sequencing was peripheral blood. The CDR3 spells CASSFGGVPNEYF. Here the CDR3 DNA reads TGTGCCAGCAGTTTCGGGGGGGTTCCCAACGAGTACTTC.